These 9 T cell receptor beta chains originate from one sample sequenced in a study of T cells after yellow fever vaccination. MiXCR, run by TCRdb on the 5' RACE reads, gives a single entry per CDR3 protein. The sample contains 68,000 or so distinct CDR3 sequences, approximately 7% of which appear only once. The sample consisted of CD8+ T cells sorted from PBMCs, taken 15 days after the yellow fever booster vaccination. The receptor set was obtained from a man under 40 who received the YFV17D yellow fever vaccine.

This clonotype occurred many times. The gene calls are TRBV7-6 and TRBJ2-1; 8 bases map to TRBD1. CDR1 is SGHVS and CDR2 is FNYEAQ in the germline V gene. The junction had 7 bases not matched to a gene; V was cut back by 1 base and J by 8 bases. This CDR3 has 15 amino acids. CDR3 nucleotide sequence: TGTGCCAGCAGCTTAGAAGACAGGGGCCTAGATGAGCAGTTCTTC. Translation gives CASSLEDRGLDEQFF.

The table lists this clonotype with many counts. The V and J genes are TRBV20-1 and TRBJ2-7; the D gene is possibly TRBD2 (6 bases). Trimming took off 3 bases at V and 0 bases at J, with 12 bases between the two ends. The CDR3 covers 14 residues. CDR1 is DFQATT and CDR2 is SNEGSKA in the germline V gene (reference sequence). CDR3 sequence reads: CSASRDFTSYEQYF. Here the CDR3 DNA reads TGCAGTGCTAGCCGGGACTTCACCTCCTACGAGCAGTACTTC.

This clonotype was recorded many times. The J gene is TRBJ2-1, the V gene TRBV21-1. TRBV21-1 is listed as a pseudogene. CDR3 length equals 14 residues. Here the CDR3 reads CASSTSGLPNEQFF. In nucleotides, the CDR3 is TGTGCCAGCAGCACTAGCGGGTTGCCCAATGAGCAGTTCTTC.

This clonotype was observed a few times. This chain links TRBV19 with TRBJ2-7; either TRBD1 or TRBD2 may supply D (5 bases each). Between the trimmed V and J ends, which lost 7 bases and 0 bases, there was a span of 13 bases. Germline assignment: CDR1 LNHDA and CDR2 SQIVND (reference sequence). The CDR3 contains 14 residues. The CDR3 loop is CASNPGTSSYEQYF. The CDR3 DNA reads as TGTGCCAGTAACCCCGGGACCTCCTCCTACGAGCAGTACTTC. The full variable domain, completed using reference TRBV19 and TRBJ2-7, is DGGITQSPKYLFRKEGQNVTLSCEQNLNHDAMYWYRQDPGQGLRLIYYSQIVNDFQKGDIAEGYSVSREKKESFPLTVTSAQKNPTAFYLCASNPGTSSYEQYFGPGTRLTVT.

At least ten counts were recorded for this clonotype. V usage is TRBV4-3 and J usage is TRBJ2-7; 10 positions agree with TRBD2. After removal of 0 bases from V and 2 bases from J, the junction contained 7 bases not matched to a gene. This CDR3 is 17 amino acids long. Germline CDR1 LGHNA, CDR2 YSLEER. In DNA, the CDR3 is TGCGCCAGCAGCCAAGATTTGCGGCTAGCGGGAGCCTACGAGCAGTACTTC. This encodes CASSQDLRLAGAYEQYF.

This clonotype was seen ten or more times. The chain uses TRBV7-9 and TRBJ2-7; either TRBD1 or TRBD2 may fit D (6 bases each). The CDR3 length is 11 residues. V was shortened by 8 bases and J by 6 bases, with 11 bases between the two germline ends. Germline lookup yields CDR1 SEHNR and CDR2 FQNEAQ (reference sequence). CDR3 protein: CASWGAGEQYF. In DNA, the CDR3 is TGTGCCAGCTGGGGGGCTGGCGAGCAGTACTTC.

This clonotype was counted many times. The chain combines TRBV30 with TRBJ2-3; the D is unclear. There are 12 residues in the CDR3. The ends were cut back, 0 bases at V and 6 bases at J, with 7 bases in the middle. Germline assignment: CDR1 GTSNPN and CDR2 SVGIG (reference sequence). CDR3 sequence reads: CAWSVVSDTQYF. The CDR3, as DNA: TGTGCCTGGAGTGTGGTCAGCGATACGCAGTATTTT. Using reference TRBV30 and TRBJ2-3 for the parts outside the CDR3, the full variable domain is SQTIHQWPATLVQPVGSPLSLECTVEGTSNPNLYWYRQAAGRGLQLLFYSVGIGQISSEVPQNLSASRPQDRQFILSSKKLLLSDSGFYLCAWSVVSDTQYFGPGTRLTVL.

As to this clonotype: Possible read error: a much larger clone is one base away. The chain uses TRBV19 and TRBJ2-1; D perhaps matches TRBD2 (5 bases). CDR3 size: 15 residues. The germline CDR1 and CDR2 sequences are LNHDA and SQIVND (reference sequence). The CDR3 coding sequence is TGTGCCAGTGGTATCCCCCCTCCGGGATACAATGAGCAGTTCTTC. Translated, it gives CASGIPPPGYNEQFF.

This clonotype was seen many times. J is TRBJ2-1 and V is TRBV12-3 or TRBV12-4; 7 nucleotides match TRBD1. This CDR3 region has 15 residues. Germline trimming cut 1 base from V and 5 bases from J; bases unmatched to any gene: 5. In DNA, the CDR3 is TGTGCCAGCAGTTTAGAGGGGACAGCCAACAATGAGCAGTTCTTC. Translating gives CASSLEGTANNEQFF.